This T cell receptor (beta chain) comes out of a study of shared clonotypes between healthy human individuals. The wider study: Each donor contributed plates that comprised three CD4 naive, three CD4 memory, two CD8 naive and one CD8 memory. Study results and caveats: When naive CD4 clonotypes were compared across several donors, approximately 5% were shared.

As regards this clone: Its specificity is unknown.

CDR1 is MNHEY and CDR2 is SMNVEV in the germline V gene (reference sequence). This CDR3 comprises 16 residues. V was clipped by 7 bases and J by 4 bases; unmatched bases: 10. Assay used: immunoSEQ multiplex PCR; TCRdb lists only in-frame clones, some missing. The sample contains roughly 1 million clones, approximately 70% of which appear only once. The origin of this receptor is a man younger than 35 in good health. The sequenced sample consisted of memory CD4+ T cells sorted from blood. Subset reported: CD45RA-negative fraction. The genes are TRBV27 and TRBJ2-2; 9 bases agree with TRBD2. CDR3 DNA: TGTGCCAGCATGAATATAGCGGGAGAAGGCACCGGGGAGCTGTTTTTT. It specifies CASMNIAGEGTGELFF.